This TCR beta chain was sequenced during a study of CD4 T cells in relation to SARS-CoV-2 and coronaviruses. Worth noting for this clone: Its matching antigen is unknown.

CD4+ T cells from unexposed donors were obtained before the COVID-19 pandemic (2011-2018). CD4+ T cells were isolated from the cells after about 11 days of culture. The length of the CDR3 is 15 residues. The ends were cut back, 7 bases at V and 0 bases at J, with 10 bases in the middle. Germline CDR1 and CDR2: MNHEY and SVGAGI. Profiling relied on immunoSEQ multiplex PCR, and the TCRdb table lists in-frame clones only, not all of them. Of around 25,000 clones in the sample, about 75% were seen once. The rearrangement joins TRBV6-5 to TRBJ2-6, with D hard to call. This TCR was recovered from a human donor in good health. The sequenced sample consisted of CD4+ T cells from PBMCs, cultured in vitro. The CDR3 bases are TGTGCCAGCAACCCGGTGGGCTCTGGGGCCAACGTCCTGACTTTC. It translates to CASNPVGSGANVLTF.